This record covers a single T cell receptor (beta chain). This entry belongs to a study of T cells expressing NK-cell markers. TCRdb reprocessed the 5' RACE reads, keeping one entry per CDR3 protein, no DNA. The sample includes 400,000 or so distinct CDR3 sequences. The CDR3 has 12 residues. Germline CDR1 and CDR2: SQVTM and ANQGSEA. Material: blood T cells: a sorted CD56 or NKG2C T cell subset, CD4+ or CD8+ T cells, or bulk PBMC T cells (not recorded which). This TCR was recovered from a woman in her 50s in good health. The chain has TRBV29-1 and TRBJ1-5. The CDR3 is CSVSDVNQPQHF.